This record concerns one TCR beta chain sequence. Its antigen remains undetermined. This specimen comes from a study of alternative splicing in chronic myeloid leukemia remission (dated by TCRdb to 2019 to 2021). About the investigation overall: Remission specimens from the trials were collected at major or complete molecular response, at 12 or 24 months of TKI therapy. RNA sequencing was used to profile peripheral blood from chronic-phase CML patients at diagnosis and at remission, and the results were compared with those from healthy donors. The RESIST (imatinib), ENESTxtnd (nilotinib) and PINNACLE (nilotinib plus pegylated interferon) trials supplied nine diagnostic specimens along with matched remission specimens. The median age was around 50 years at diagnosis, 56 to 60 at remission and 37 for the healthy controls. For the trials, the diagnostic specimens consisted of total leukocytes from peripheral blood that had been collected in EDTA. Nine CML samples, seven diagnostic and two matched remission, came from the French Persistem study. Female/male counts of 11/5 were recorded for diagnosis samples, 8/3 for remission samples and 2/4 for controls. For diagnosis, remission and control samples alike, total RNA was extracted from peripheral blood mononuclear cells using Trizol.

The germline V gene sets CDR1 to SGHDT and CDR2 to YYEEEE. Inclusive of the bounding cysteine and phenylalanine, the CDR3 is 16 residues long. Only the protein sequence is given. Library creation used bulk RNA-seq. The TruSeq Stranded RNA sample prep kit was used to generate libraries of poly-A-enriched mRNA from an input of approximately 0.97 ug total RNA. Each sample was sequenced in triplicate using paired-end sequencing on a HiSeq 2500. A read length of 125 nucleotides per mate was used for RNA-seq. The published analysis was carried out like this. Reads were trimmed and aligned to hg38 with STAR v2.7, with quality control by FASTQC, RSeQC and multiqc. Salmon 0.14.1 was used to quantify gene expression levels as transcripts per million (TPM). Principal component analysis suggested that transcriptomic profiles were not driven by trial, library batch, sequencing batch, treatment regimen or sex. TCRdb reprocessed the public reads and reports one entry per CDR3 protein sequence, without DNA. The V and J calls come from TCRdb's annotation, not from the publication. In this sample the table shows about 290 distinct CDR3 sequences, 95% to 98% of which occur a single time. The top ten constitute under 8% of the sample.

The time point label for this specimen denotes: major or complete molecular response after front-line TKI therapy. About 15 CML patients were included in the patient cohort, and matched post-remission samples were retrieved for a subset of these patients. What the work shows at the level of the full study, not this receptor alone: Strong differences in blood cell composition were observed between timepoints, with a shift from myeloid progenitor enrichment at diagnosis to mature lymphoid enrichment at remission. At remission, blood cell composition was reshaped to resemble that of the lymphoid cell-enriched normal controls.

The clonotype comes from an adult with chronic myeloid leukemia. Sequencing was performed on PBMCs or total blood leukocytes (not recorded which), taken during remission. The rearranged segments are TRBV5-6 and TRBJ1-5. The CDR3 here reads CASSLVGTGNNQPQHF.